What follows describes a single T cell receptor beta chain. Using immunoSEQ multiplex PCR, the repertoire was profiled, and TCRdb retains in-frame clones only, with some absent. Seen here are about 72,000 clones, approximately 87% observed once, and the top ten hold 15% to 20%. The sample originates from a study of blood T cell repertoires in COVID-19. Study-wide context: Sites in the United States, Italy and Spain provided acute and convalescent COVID-19 samples. T cells, B-cell-depleted T cells, or PBMCs provided the cDNA or gDNA that served as material.

The CDR3 has 16 residues. Trimming shortened V by 5 bases and J by 2 bases, and 17 bases separated the two germline ends. The germline V gene has CDR1 LNHDA and CDR2 SQIVND (reference sequence). The chain carries TRBV19 and TRBJ2-3; D possibly corresponds to TRBD1 (6 bases). The sequence was collected from a woman older than 75 with acute or convalescent COVID-19. Source material: peripheral blood. CDR3 in DNA: TGTGCCAGTAGTGTCCAGGGGACCGGCCTCACAGATACGCAGTATTTT. This translates into CASSVQGTGLTDTQYF.